This T cell receptor beta chain stems from a study of blood T cell repertoires in COVID-19. About the research overall: Samples of COVID-19 (acute and convalescent) were obtained from the United States, Italy and Spain.

Clones were read by immunoSEQ multiplex PCR, and TCRdb kept only the in-frame ones, dropping some. The sample contains fewer than 85,000 clones, around 74% of which appear only once. V lost 0 bases to trimming and J lost 6 bases, with 16 bases between them. The V gene's germline CDR1 is SGHTS and CDR2 YDEGEE. There are 16 residues in the CDR3. The origin of this receptor is a human donor with acute or convalescent COVID-19. The donor label of this sample is uncertain. This chain connects TRBV5-8 to TRBJ2-4; maybe TRBD2 (5 bases). Specimen: peripheral blood. This chain's CDR3 is CASSLAEGRRGNIQYF. The CDR3 nucleotides are TGTGCCAGCAGCTTGGCCGAGGGAAGGAGAGGAAACATTCAGTACTTC.